What follows describes a single T cell receptor (beta chain). TCRdb independently ran MiXCR on the RACE reads; one entry per CDR3 protein. The sample yields around 300,000 distinct CDR3 sequences, about 7.7% seen once. CDR3 length: 15 residues. The V end lost 7 bases, the J end lost 1 base, and 13 bases lay between the germline ends. Germline V gene data show CDR1 as MDHEN and CDR2 as SYDVKM. This sample is part of a study of human T cells and chemical hapten exposure. As for the study in general: Upper inner arm skin measuring about 2 cm by about 2 cm received 2% DPC for sensitization.

The time point: pre-sensitization, week 0. The treatment is: therapeutic diphenylcyclopropenone sensitization with weekly scalp DPC. Sequences were derived from whole blood, sampled in connection with sensitization to the hapten diphenylcyclopropenone (DPC). The clonotype comes from a man between 18 and 35 years old with alopecia areata. Some clones in this sample may be carry-over from other donors' samples. The chain links TRBV28 to TRBJ2-2, with unresolved D. The CDR3 sequence: CASTQETQNTGELFF. CDR3 DNA: TGTGCCAGCACCCAGGAAACTCAGAACACCGGGGAGCTGTTTTTT.